Below are 14 T cell receptor beta chains sequenced from a single sample in a study of blood T cell repertoires in COVID-19. Generated by immunoSEQ multiplex PCR, the TCRdb table keeps only in-frame clones and is missing some. The data contain around 78,000 clones, over 70% of them singletons. The sequenced sample was peripheral blood. All receptors derive from a human donor in a cohort sampled during active COVID-19.

V usage is TRBV5-1 and J usage is TRBJ1-1; possible D gene TRBD1, 6 bases. Looked up from germline, CDR1 is SGHRS and CDR2 is YFSETQ. Trimming pared 5 bases from V and 0 bases from J, leaving 11 bases between. CDR3 length equals 14 residues. The CDR3 loop reads CASRWDILNTEAFF. CDR3 nucleotides: TGCGCCAGCAGATGGGACATTTTGAACACTGAAGCTTTCTTT.

This sequence joins TRBV7-8 and TRBJ2-5; tentative D call: TRBD2 (6 bases). V was cut by 8 bases and J by 2 bases, with 12 bases left in between. The CDR3 loop spans 13 amino acids. Germline V gene sequence: CDR1 SGHVS, CDR2 FQNEAQ. CDR3 coding DNA: TGTGCCAGCCGCCGGGGGAGTCAAGAGACCCAGTACTTC. It translates to CASRRGSQETQYF.

This clone was counted only a few times. The V call is TRBV29-1, the J call TRBJ1-2; maybe TRBD1 (5 bases). The CDR3 loop spans 13 amino acids. V lost 0 bases to trimming and J lost 8 bases, with 13 bases between them. Germline V gives CDR1 SQVTM, CDR2 ANQGSEA. CDR3 in DNA: TGCAGCGTTGAAGATCAGGCGGGGCGCGGCTACACCTTC. The encoded protein is CSVEDQAGRGYTF.

J is TRBJ1-5 and V is TRBV6-5; 7 nucleotides align to TRBD1. V lost 5 bases and J lost 2; bases outside the gene matches: 6. This CDR3 spans 15 amino acids. Germline loops: CDR1 MNHEY, CDR2 SVGAGI. The CDR3 DNA is TGTGCCAGCAGTCAGAACGACAGGGGCAATCAGCCCCAGCATTTT. This encodes CASSQNDRGNQPQHF.

The V and J genes are TRBV24-1 and TRBJ2-1; a weak D match, TRBD1 (6 bases). Trimming took off 0 bases at V and 8 bases at J, with 13 bases between the two ends. Germline CDR1 reads KGHDR; CDR2 reads SFDVKD. The CDR3 has 15 residues. For the CDR3, the DNA is TGTGCCACCAGTGATTTGCAAGGGGGTGGGCATGAGCAGTTCTTC. It specifies CATSDLQGGGHEQFF.

The chain recombines TRBV5-1 with TRBJ2-7, with 10 positions matching TRBD2. This CDR3 has 16 amino acids. Germline V gives CDR1 SGHRS, CDR2 YFSETQ. With V trimmed by 4 bases and J by 0 bases, 7 bases remained unmatched. The CDR3 loop is CASSPVAGGPSYEQYF. In DNA, the CDR3 is TGCGCCAGCAGCCCCGTAGCGGGGGGCCCCTCCTACGAGCAGTACTTC.

The genes are TRBV19 and TRBJ1-1; 9 bases line up with TRBD1. Germline CDR1 LNHDA, CDR2 SQIVND (reference sequence). Unmatched junction bases numbered 8, after V lost 8 bases and J lost 4 bases. The CDR3 consists of 14 residues. The chain's CDR3 is CASSDGQGTTEAFF. In DNA form, the CDR3 reads TGTGCCAGTTCAGACGGACAGGGGACCACTGAAGCTTTCTTT.

V gene TRBV10-3 combines with J gene TRBJ2-6; 8 bases line up with TRBD1. This CDR3 has 17 amino acids. Germline V gene data show CDR1 as ENHRY and CDR2 as SYGVKD. The junction had 8 bases not matched to a gene; V was cut back by 3 bases and J by 4 bases. The CDR3, as DNA: TGTGCCATCAGTGAAGGGCAGGGGGCGTCGGGGGCCAACGTCCTGACTTTC. Its translation: CAISEGQGASGANVLTF.

V usage is TRBV28 and J usage is TRBJ2-7, with a possible D match to TRBD2 (6 bases). The V gene's germline CDR1 is MDHEN and CDR2 SYDVKM. V dropped 7 bases and J dropped 6 bases, with 13 bases sitting between them. This CDR3 contains 12 residues. The DNA for the CDR3 is TGTGCCAGCACCCCCCCCGGGGGCGAGCAGTACTTC. Its protein is CASTPPGGEQYF.

The rearrangement joins TRBV6-5 to TRBJ2-7; 7 bases line up with TRBD1. From germline, CDR1 is MNHEY and CDR2 SVGAGI. The CDR3 consists of 14 residues. The V segment lost 2 bases and the J segment 4 bases; nucleotides outside the gene matches: 5. In nucleotides, the CDR3 is TGTGCCAGCAGTTACGTCTCAGGGGGATACGAGCAGTACTTC. Its protein product is CASSYVSGGYEQYF.

This clone was counted between two and nine times. The CDR3 loop is CASSLGGGGRNEQYF. CDR3 nucleotides: TGCGCCAGCAGTCTGGGTGGCGGGGGCCGGAACGAGCAGTACTTC. The V call is TRBV5-1, the J call TRBJ2-7; possibly TRBD2 for D (7 bases). The V gene's germline CDR1 is SGHRS and CDR2 YFSETQ. Trimming removed 5 bases at V and 5 bases at J, with 20 bases between. The CDR3 is made up of 15 amino acids.

The chain joins TRBV2 to TRBJ2-7, with D possibly being TRBD2 (5 bases). The V end lost 5 bases, the J end lost 3 bases, and 8 bases lay between the germline ends. Germline V lookup: CDR1 SNHLY, CDR2 FYNNEI. The CDR3 is 12 residues long. Written as DNA, the CDR3 is TGTGCCAGCAGTAGCGGCGGCTACGAGCAGTACTTC. Protein sequence: CASSSGGYEQYF.

This clone came up once. The rearrangement uses TRBV19 and TRBJ2-1; possible D gene TRBD1, 6 bases. Trimming cost V 7 bases and J 9 bases, with 22 bases left between them. Germline-derived CDR1 and CDR2 are LNHDA and SQIVND (reference sequence). The CDR3 is made up of 15 amino acids. This CDR3 reads CASTTSDRVRGEQFF. In nucleotides, the CDR3 is TGTGCCAGTACCACTTCGGACAGAGTGAGGGGTGAGCAGTTCTTC. Based on the CDR3 plus reference TRBV19 and TRBJ2-1, the full variable domain is DGGITQSPKYLFRKEGQNVTLSCEQNLNHDAMYWYRQDPGQGLRLIYYSQIVNDFQKGDIAEGYSVSREKKESFPLTVTSAQKNPTAFYLCASTTSDRVRGEQFFGPGTRLTVL.

V gene TRBV10-3 combines with J gene TRBJ2-1; the match to TRBD2 covers 11 bases. The junction had 2 bases not matched to a gene; V was cut back by 0 bases and J by 4 bases. This CDR3 contains 16 residues. Germline values: CDR1 ENHRY, CDR2 SYGVKD. CDR3 residues: CAISESGTSGYNEQFF. DNA for the CDR3: TGTGCCATCAGTGAGTCGGGGACTAGCGGTTACAATGAGCAGTTCTTC.